The sequence of this TCR beta chain was determined in a study of post-analysis software for immune sequencing data. As for the study in general: Relapsing-remitting, secondary progressive and progressive-relapsing forms of multiple sclerosis all featured among disease courses. Whole-study findings and limits: Multiple sclerosis was associated with a significant reduction in normalized Chao1 diversity relative to controls. Strong co-clustering by F measure linked samples that shared a preparation batch. Four or five TRBV segments (TRBV5-6, TRBV5-1 and TRBV20-1 among them) occurred more frequently in patients than in controls.

The germline CDR1 and CDR2 sequences are SQVTM and ANQGSEA. The germline V and J ends were trimmed by 2 bases and 0 bases, with 17 bases remaining between them. The CDR3 is 16 amino acids. Sequencing libraries made from TCR beta cDNA carried unique molecular identifiers. The yield from approximately 1 to 10 million T cells was roughly 500,000 cDNA molecules in total. TCRdb re-derived calls from the PCR reads in MiXCR, one entry per CDR3 protein. Counted here are some 500,000 distinct CDR3 sequences, roughly 45% occurring once; the ten biggest clones make up 9% to 14%. Comments on this clonotype: The target antigen is unknown.

The clonotype was recovered from a girl under 18 with multiple sclerosis. The chain recombines TRBV29-1 with TRBJ2-7; D might be TRBD2 (5 bases). Sequenced material: blood. This CDR3 is CSVELVEDGDSYEQYF. Here the CDR3 DNA reads TGCAGCGTTGAACTAGTGGAGGACGGTGACTCCTACGAGCAGTACTTC.